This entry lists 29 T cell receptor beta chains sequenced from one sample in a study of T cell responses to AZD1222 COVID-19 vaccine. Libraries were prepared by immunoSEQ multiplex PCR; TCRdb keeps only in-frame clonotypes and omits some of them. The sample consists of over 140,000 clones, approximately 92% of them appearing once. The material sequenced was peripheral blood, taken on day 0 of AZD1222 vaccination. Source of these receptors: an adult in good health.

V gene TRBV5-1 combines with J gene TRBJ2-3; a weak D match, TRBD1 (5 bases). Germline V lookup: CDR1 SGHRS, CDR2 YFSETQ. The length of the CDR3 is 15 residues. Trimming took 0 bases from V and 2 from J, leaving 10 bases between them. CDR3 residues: CASSLGRVFTDTQYF. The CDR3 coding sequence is TGCGCCAGCAGCTTGGGCAGGGTATTCACAGATACGCAGTATTTT.

The CDR3 sequence is CASVASGGNGYTF. The CDR3 DNA reads TGTGCCAGTGTTGCCTCAGGGGGTAACGGCTACACCTTC. V is TRBV19 and J is TRBJ1-2; TRBD1 aligns across 7 bases. This CDR3 region has 13 residues. The germline V gene encodes CDR1 LNHDA and CDR2 SQIVND (reference sequence). Trimming removed 8 bases from V and 8 bases from J; junction bases left unmatched: 11.

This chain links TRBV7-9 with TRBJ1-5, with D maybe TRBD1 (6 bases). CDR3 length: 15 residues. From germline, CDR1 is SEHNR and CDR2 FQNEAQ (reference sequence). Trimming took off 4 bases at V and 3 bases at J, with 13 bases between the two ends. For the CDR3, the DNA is TGTGCCAGCAGCTCCGAATCAGGGGCCAATCAGCCCCAGCATTTT. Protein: CASSSESGANQPQHF.

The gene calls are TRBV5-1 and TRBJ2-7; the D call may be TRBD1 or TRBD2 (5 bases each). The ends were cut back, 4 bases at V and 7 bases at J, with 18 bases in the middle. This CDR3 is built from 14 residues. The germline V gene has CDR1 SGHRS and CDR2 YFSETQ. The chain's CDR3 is CASSPGTSNGEQYF. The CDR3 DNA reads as TGCGCCAGCAGCCCCGGGACCAGCAATGGGGAGCAGTACTTC.

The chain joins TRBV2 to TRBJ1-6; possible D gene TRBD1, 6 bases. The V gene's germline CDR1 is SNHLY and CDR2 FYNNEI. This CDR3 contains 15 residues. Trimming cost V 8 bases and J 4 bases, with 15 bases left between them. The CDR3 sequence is CASVIPGQYNSPLHF. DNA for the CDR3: TGTGCCAGCGTAATACCGGGACAATATAATTCACCCCTCCACTTT.

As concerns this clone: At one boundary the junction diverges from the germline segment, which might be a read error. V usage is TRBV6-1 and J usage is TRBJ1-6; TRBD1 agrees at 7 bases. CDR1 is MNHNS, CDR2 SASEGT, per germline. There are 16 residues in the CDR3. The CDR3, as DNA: TGTGCCAGCCGTGACAGGGATTGGTCCTATAATTCACCCCTCCACTTT. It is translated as CASRDRDWSYNSPLHF.

The CDR3 region is CASSLSLGFKGPSNTGELFF. The CDR3 nucleotides read TGTGCCAGCTCCCTTAGTCTAGGGTTTAAGGGCCCTTCGAACACCGGGGAGCTGTTTTTT. The rearrangement links TRBV14 to TRBJ2-2; D call uncertain. The length of the CDR3 is 20 residues. Germline-derived CDR1 and CDR2 are SGHDN and FVKESK. Trimming removed 8 bases at V and 0 bases at J, with 28 bases between.

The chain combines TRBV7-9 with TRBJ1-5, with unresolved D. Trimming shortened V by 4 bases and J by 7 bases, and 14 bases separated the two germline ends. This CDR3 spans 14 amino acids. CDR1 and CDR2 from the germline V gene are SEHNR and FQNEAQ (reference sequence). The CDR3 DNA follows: TGTGCCAGCAGCTCCGGACCTTCCTTACAGCCCCAGCATTTT. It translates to CASSSGPSLQPQHF.

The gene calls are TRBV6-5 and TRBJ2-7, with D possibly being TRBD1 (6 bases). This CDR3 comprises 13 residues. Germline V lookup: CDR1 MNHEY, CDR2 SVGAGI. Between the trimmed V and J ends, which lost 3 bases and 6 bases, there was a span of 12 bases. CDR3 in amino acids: CASSYGGSGEQYF. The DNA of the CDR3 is TGTGCCAGCAGTTATGGGGGCTCGGGCGAGCAGTACTTC.

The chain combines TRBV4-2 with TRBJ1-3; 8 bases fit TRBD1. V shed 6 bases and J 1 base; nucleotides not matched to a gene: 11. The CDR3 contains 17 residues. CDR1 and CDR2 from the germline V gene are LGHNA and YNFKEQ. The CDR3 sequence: CASRRSQGAGSGNTIYF. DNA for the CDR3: TGTGCCAGCAGGAGGTCGCAGGGGGCTGGTTCTGGAAACACCATATATTTT.

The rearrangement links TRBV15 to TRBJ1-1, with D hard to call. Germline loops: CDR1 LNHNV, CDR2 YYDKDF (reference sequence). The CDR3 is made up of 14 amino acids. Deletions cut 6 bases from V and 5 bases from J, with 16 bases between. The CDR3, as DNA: TGTGCCACCAGTCGGCCAAGGGAAGTAACTGAAGCTTTCTTT. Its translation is CATSRPREVTEAFF. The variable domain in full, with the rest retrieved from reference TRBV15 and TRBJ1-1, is DAMVIQNPRYQVTQFGKPVTLSCSQTLNHNVMYWYQQKSSQAPKLLFHYYDKDFNNEADTPDNFQSRRPNTSFCFLDIRSPGLGDTAMYLCATSRPREVTEAFFGQGTRLTVV.

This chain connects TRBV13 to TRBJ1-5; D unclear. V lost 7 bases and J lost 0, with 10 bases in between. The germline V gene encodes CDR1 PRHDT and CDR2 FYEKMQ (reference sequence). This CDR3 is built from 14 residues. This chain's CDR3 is CASTLAYSNQPQHF. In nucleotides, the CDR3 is TGTGCCAGCACCCTTGCCTATAGCAATCAGCCCCAGCATTTT.

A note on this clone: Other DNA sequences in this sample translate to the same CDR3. The DNA of the CDR3 is TGCAGCGTAGGACAGATGAACACTGAAGCTTTCTTT. Encoded protein: CSVGQMNTEAFF. The rearrangement uses TRBV29-1 and TRBJ1-1; the D gene is possibly TRBD1 (6 bases). This CDR3 region has 12 residues. The V gene lost 6 bases and the J gene lost 0 bases, with 8 bases spanning the gap. Per the germline V gene, CDR1 is SQVTM and CDR2 is ANQGSEA.

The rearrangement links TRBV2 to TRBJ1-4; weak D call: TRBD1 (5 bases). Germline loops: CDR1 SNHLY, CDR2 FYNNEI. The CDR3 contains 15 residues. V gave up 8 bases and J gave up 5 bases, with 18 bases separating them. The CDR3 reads CASRYSGTGNEKLFF. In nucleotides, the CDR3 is TGTGCCAGCCGCTATTCCGGGACCGGGAATGAAAAACTGTTTTTT.

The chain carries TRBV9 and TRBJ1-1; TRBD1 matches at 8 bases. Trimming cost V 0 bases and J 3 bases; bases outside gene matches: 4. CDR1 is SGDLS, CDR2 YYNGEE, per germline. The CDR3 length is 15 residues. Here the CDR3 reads CASSVGTGRDTEAFF. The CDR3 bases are TGTGCCAGCAGCGTAGGGACAGGGCGGGACACTGAAGCTTTCTTT.

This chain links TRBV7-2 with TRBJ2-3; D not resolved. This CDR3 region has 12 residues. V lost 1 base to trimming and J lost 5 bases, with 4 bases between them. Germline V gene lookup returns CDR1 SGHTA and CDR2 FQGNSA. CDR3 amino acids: CASSLVEDTQYF. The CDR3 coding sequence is TGTGCCAGCAGCTTAGTAGAAGATACGCAGTATTTT.

The CDR3 spells CASSFSTEQYF. The CDR3 nucleotides read TGTGCCAGCAGCTTTTCTACGGAGCAGTACTTC. The chain combines TRBV12-3 or TRBV12-4 with TRBJ2-7; D is unclear. Between the trimmed V and J ends, which lost 6 bases and 7 bases, there was a span of 10 bases. The CDR3 contains 11 residues.

The CDR3: CASSFTGGGGEKLFF. The CDR3 DNA follows: TGTGCCAGCAGCTTCACAGGGGGCGGCGGGGAAAAACTGTTTTTT. The V and J genes are TRBV11-1 and TRBJ1-4; 9 bases map to TRBD1. In germline, CDR1 is SGHAT, CDR2 FQDESV (reference sequence). The CDR3 contains 15 residues. The J segment lost 8 bases and the V segment lost 3 bases, leaving 7 bases of the junction unmatched.

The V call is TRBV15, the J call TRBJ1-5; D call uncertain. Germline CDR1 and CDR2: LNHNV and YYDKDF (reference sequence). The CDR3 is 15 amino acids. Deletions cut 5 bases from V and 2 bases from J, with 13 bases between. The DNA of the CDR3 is TGTGCCACCAGCGCTCAATGGTCGGGCAATCAGCCCCAGCATTTT. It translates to CATSAQWSGNQPQHF.

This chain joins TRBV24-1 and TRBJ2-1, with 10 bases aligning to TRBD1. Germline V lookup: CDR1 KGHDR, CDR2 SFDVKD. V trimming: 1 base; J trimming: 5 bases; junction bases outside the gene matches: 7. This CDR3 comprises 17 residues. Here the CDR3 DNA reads TGTGCCACCAGTGATTTTCCCGGGACAGGGGTCCACAATGAGCAGTTCTTC. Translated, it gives CATSDFPGTGVHNEQFF.

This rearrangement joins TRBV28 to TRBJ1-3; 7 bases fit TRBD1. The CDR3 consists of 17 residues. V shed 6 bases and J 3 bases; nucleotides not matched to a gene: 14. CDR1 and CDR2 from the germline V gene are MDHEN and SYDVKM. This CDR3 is CASSTKRGQADGNTIYF. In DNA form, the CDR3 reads TGTGCCAGCAGCACTAAACGAGGACAGGCTGATGGAAACACCATATATTTT.

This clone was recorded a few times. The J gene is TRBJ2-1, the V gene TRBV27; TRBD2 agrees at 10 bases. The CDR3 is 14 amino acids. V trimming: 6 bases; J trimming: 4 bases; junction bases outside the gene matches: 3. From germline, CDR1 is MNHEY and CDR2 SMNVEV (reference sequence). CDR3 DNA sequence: TGTGCCAGCAGCCAAGCGGGAGGGTACAATGAGCAGTTCTTC. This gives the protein CASSQAGGYNEQFF.

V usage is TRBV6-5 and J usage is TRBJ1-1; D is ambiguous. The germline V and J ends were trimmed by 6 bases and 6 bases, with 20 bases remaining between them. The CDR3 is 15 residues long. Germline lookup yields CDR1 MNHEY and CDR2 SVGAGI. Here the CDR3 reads CASRLALGTGPEAFF. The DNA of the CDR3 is TGTGCCAGCAGACTTGCGTTGGGTACTGGGCCTGAAGCTTTCTTT.

The CDR3 reads CASSYEGQGARSLHF. CDR3 DNA sequence: TGTGCCAGCAGCTATGAAGGACAGGGGGCTAGGTCCCTCCACTTT. V usage is TRBV28 and J usage is TRBJ1-6; 11 nucleotides align to TRBD1. The CDR3 runs to 15 residues. Losses at the gene ends were 6 bases for V and 14 bases for J; bases not matched to a gene: 12. CDR1 and CDR2 from the germline V gene are MDHEN and SYDVKM.

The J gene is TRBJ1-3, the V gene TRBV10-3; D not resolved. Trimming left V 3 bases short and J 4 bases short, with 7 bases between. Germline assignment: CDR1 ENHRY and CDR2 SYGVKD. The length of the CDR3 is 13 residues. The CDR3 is CAISEGSGNTIYF. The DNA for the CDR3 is TGTGCCATCAGTGAAGGCTCGGGAAACACCATATATTTT.

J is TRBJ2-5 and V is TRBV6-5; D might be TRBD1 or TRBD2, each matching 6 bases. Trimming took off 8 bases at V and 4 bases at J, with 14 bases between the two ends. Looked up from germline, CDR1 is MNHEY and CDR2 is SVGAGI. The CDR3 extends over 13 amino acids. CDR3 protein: CASRGGISETQYF. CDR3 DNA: TGTGCCAGCCGAGGGGGGATCTCAGAGACCCAGTACTTC.

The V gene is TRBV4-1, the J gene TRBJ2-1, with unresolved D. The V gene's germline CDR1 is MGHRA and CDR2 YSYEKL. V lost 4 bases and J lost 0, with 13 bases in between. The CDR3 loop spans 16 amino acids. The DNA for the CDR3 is TGCGCCAGCAGCCCTATCTCGTCAAGCTCCTACAATGAGCAGTTCTTC. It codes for CASSPISSSSYNEQFF.

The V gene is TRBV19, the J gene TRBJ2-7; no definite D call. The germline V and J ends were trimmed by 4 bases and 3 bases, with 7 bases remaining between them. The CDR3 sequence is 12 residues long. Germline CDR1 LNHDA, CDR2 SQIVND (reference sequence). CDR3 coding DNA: TGTGCCAGTAGTAGAGACGGCTACGAGCAGTACTTC. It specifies CASSRDGYEQYF.

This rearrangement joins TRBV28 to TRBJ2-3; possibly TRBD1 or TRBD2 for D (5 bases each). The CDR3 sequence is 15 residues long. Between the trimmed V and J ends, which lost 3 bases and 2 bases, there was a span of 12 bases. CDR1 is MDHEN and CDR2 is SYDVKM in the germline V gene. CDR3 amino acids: CASSFPGPNTDTQYF. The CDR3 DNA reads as TGTGCCAGCAGTTTCCCGGGACCCAACACAGATACGCAGTATTTT.